This TCR beta chain is from a study of OX40 agonist ivuxolimab in advanced cancers. Study overall: Averaging roughly 60 years in age, with a range of about 23 to 79, the cohort was about 83% male.

V trimming: 9 bases; J trimming: 3 bases; junction bases outside the gene matches: 19. Germline CDR1 SGHTA, CDR2 FQGTGA. The CDR3 extends over 18 amino acids. Profiling relied on immunoSEQ multiplex PCR, and the TCRdb table lists in-frame clones only, not all of them. The sample consists of under 80,000 clones, around 84% of them appearing once. This clone appeared a few times. Its antigen remains unidentified. Regarding the study as a whole: Expanded clones belonging to CD8+ T cells outnumbered, on average, those of CD4+. Certain nonresponders likewise exhibited a low normalized T-cell clonal expansion. In the expanded peripheral T cells, antigen specificity was never determined.

The source of this sequence is an adult with an advanced solid tumor such as melanoma, head and neck, liver or kidney cancer. The input for sequencing was CD4+ or CD8+ T cells sorted from blood, taken in a trial of the OX40 agonist ivuxolimab. The chain is built from TRBV7-3 and TRBJ2-5; 10 positions match TRBD1. In DNA, the CDR3 is TGTGCCAGGACGGAAGATGGTGTCCGGGACAGGGGAGAAGAGACCCAGTACTTC. Its protein is CARTEDGVRDRGEETQYF.